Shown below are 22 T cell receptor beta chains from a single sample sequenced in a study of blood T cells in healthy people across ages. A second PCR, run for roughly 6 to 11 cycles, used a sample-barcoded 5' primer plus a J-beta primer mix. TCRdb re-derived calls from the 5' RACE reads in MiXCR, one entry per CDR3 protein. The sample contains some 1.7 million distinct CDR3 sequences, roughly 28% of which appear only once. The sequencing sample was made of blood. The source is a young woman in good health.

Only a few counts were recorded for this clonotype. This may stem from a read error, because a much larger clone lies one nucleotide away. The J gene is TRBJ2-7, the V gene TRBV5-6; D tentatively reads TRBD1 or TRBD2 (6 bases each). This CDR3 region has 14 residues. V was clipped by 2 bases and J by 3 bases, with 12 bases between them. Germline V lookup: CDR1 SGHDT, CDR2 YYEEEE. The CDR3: CASSLPGACYEQYF. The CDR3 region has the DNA TGTGCCAGCAGCTTACCGGGGGCGTGCTACGAGCAGTACTTC.

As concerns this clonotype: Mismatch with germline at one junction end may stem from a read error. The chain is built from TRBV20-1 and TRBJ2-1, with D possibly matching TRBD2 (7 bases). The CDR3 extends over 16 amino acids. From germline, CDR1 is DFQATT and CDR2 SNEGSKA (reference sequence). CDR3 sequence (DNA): TGCAGTGCTAGTGCCCCCGGGGGGCGCCCCTACAATGGGCAGTTCTTC. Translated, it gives CSASAPGGRPYNGQFF.

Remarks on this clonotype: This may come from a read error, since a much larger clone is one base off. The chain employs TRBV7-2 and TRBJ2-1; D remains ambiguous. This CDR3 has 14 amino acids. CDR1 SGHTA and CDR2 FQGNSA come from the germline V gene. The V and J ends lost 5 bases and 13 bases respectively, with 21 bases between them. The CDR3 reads CASSPRRPQETQFF. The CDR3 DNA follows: TGTGCCAGCAGCCCTAGGAGACCGCAAGAGACCCAGTTCTTC.

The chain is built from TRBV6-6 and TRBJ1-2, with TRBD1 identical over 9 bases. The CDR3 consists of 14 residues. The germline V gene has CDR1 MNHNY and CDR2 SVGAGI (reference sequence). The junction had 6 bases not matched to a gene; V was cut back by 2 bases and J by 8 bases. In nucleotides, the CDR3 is TGTGCCAGCAGTTACCGTCCCGGGACAGGGGGCTACACCTTC. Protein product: CASSYRPGTGGYTF.

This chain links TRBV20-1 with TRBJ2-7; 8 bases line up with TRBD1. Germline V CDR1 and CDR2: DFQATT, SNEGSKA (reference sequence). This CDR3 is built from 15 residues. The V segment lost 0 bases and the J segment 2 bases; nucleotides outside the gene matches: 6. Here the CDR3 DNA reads TGCAGTGCTAGAGATTCGACAGGGGAGACCTACGAGCAGTACTTC. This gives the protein CSARDSTGETYEQYF.

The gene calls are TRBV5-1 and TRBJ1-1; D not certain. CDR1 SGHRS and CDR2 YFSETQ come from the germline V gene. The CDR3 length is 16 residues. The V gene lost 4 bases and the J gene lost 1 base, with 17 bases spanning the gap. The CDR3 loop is CASSATPEKANTEAFF. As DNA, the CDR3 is TGCGCCAGCAGCGCGACCCCAGAGAAAGCGAACACTGAAGCTTTCTTT.

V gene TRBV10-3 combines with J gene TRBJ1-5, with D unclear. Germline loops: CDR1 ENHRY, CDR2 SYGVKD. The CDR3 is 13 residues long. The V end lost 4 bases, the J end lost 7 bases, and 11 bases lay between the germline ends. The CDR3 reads CAISVTGRQPQHF. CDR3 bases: TGTGCCATCAGTGTAACGGGTAGACAGCCCCAGCATTTT.

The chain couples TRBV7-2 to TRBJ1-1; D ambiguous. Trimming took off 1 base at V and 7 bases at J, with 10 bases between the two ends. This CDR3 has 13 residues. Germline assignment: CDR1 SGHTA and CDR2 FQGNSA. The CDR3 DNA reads TGTGCCAGCAGCTTAGAATACAGACTTGAAGCTTTCTTT. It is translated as CASSLEYRLEAFF.

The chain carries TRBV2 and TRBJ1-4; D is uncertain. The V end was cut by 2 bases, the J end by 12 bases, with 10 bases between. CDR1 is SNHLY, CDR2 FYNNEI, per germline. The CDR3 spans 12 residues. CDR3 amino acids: CASSERMEELFF. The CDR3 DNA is TGTGCCAGCAGTGAACGAATGGAAGAACTGTTTTTT. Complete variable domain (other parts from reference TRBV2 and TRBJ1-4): EPEVTQTPSHQVTQMGQEVILRCVPISNHLYFYWYRQILGQKVEFLVSFYNNEISEKSEIFDDQFSVERPDGSNFTLKIRSTKLEDSAMYFCASSERMEELFFGSGTQLSVL.

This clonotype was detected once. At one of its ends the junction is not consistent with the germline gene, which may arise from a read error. Here the CDR3 DNA reads TGCGGTGCTAGGGCGGCGGGAGGTTCCCAAGAGACCCAGTACTTC. It yields the protein CGARAAGGSQETQYF. J is TRBJ2-5 and V is TRBV20-1; 8 bases agree with TRBD2. Germline lookup yields CDR1 DFQATT and CDR2 SNEGSKA (reference sequence). The CDR3 consists of 15 residues.

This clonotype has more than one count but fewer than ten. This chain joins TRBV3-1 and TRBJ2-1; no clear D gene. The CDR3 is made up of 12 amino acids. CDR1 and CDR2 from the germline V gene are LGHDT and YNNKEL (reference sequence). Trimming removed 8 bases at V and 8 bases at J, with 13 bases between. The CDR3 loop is CASSVVDHEQFF. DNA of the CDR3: TGTGCCAGCTCCGTCGTCGACCATGAGCAGTTCTTC.

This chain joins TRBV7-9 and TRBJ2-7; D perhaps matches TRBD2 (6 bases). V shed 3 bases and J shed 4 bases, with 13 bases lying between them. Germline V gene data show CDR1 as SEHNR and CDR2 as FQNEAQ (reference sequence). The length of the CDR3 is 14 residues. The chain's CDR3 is CASSFPEGTYEQYF. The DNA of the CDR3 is TGTGCCAGCAGCTTTCCGGAAGGGACTTACGAGCAGTACTTC.

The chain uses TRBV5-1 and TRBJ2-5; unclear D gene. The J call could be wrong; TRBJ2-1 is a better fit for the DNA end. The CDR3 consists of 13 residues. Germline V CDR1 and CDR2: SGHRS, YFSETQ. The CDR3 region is CASSFLIQETQFF. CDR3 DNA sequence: TGCGCCAGCAGCTTCCTGATACAAGAGACCCAGTTCTTC.

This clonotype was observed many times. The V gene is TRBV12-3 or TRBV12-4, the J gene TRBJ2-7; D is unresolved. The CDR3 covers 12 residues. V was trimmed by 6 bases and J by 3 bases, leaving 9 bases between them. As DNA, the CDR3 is TGTGCCAGCAGCTTTTCCGTCTACGAGCAGTACTTC. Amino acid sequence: CASSFSVYEQYF.

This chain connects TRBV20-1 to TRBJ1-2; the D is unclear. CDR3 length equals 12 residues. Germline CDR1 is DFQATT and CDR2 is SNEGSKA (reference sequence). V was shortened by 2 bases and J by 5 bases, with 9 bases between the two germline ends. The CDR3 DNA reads TGCAGTGCTAGATCGGGATCTTATGGCTACACCTTC. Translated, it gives CSARSGSYGYTF.

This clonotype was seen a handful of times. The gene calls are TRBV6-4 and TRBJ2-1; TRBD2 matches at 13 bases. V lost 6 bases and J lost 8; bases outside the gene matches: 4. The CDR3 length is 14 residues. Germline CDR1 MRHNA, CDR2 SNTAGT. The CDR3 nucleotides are TGTGCCAGCAGACCCACTAGCGGGGGGGATGAGCAGTTCTTC. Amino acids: CASRPTSGGDEQFF.

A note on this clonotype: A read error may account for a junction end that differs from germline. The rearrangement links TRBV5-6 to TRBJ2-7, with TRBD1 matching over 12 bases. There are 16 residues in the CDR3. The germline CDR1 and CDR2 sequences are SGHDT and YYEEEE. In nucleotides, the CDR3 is TGTGCCGGCAGCCTCGGGACAGGGGGCGTAAGCTACGAGCAGTACTTC. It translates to CAGSLGTGGVSYEQYF.

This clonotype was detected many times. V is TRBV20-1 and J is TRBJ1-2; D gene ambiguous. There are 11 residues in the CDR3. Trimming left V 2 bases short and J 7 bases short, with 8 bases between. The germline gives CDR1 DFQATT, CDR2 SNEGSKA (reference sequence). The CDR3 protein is CSARYQFGYTF. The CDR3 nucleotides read TGCAGTGCTAGATACCAATTTGGCTACACCTTC.

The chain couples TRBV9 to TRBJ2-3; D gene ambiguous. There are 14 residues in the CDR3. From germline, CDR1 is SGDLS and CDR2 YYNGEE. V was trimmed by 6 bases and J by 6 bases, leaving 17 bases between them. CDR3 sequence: CASTGPTELDTQYF. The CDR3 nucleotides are TGTGCCAGCACCGGGCCCACGGAGCTGGATACGCAGTATTTT.

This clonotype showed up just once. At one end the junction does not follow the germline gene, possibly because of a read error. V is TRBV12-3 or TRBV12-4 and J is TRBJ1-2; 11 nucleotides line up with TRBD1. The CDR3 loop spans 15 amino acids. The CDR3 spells CVSRDRGGSSYGYTF. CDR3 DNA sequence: TGTGTCAGCAGGGACAGGGGGGGATCATCCTATGGCTACACCTTC.

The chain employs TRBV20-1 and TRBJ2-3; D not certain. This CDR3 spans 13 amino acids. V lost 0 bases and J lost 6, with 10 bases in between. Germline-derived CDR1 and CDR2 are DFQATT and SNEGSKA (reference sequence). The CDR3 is CSAREAVGDTQYF. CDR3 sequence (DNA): TGCAGTGCTAGAGAGGCGGTAGGGGATACGCAGTATTTT.

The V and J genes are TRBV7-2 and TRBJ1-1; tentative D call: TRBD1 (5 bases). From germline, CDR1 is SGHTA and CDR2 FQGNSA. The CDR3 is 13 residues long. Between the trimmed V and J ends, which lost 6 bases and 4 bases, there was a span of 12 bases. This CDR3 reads CASSPSRGTEAFF. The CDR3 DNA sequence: TGTGCCAGCAGTCCCTCTAGGGGCACTGAAGCTTTCTTT.